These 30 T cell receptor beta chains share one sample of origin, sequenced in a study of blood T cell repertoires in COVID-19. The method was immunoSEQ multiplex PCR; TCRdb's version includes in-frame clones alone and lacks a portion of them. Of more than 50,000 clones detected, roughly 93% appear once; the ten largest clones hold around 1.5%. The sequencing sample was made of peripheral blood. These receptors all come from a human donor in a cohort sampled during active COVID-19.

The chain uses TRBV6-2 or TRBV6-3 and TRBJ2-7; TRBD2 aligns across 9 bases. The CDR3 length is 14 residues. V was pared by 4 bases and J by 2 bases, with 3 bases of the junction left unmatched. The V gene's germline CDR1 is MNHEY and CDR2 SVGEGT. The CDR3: CASSWGLATYEQYF. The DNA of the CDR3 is TGTGCCAGCAGTTGGGGACTAGCCACCTACGAGCAGTACTTC.

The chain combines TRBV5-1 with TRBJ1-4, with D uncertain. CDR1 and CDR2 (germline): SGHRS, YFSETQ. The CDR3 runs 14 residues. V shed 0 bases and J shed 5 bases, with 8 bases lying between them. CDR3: CASSLAGKNEKLFF. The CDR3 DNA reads TGCGCCAGCAGCTTGGCGGGGAAGAATGAAAAACTGTTTTTT.

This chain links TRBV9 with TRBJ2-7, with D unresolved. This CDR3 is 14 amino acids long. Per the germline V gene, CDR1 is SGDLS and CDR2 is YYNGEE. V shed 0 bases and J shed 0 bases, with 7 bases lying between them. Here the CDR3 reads CASSVDPSSYEQYF. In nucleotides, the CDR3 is TGTGCCAGCAGCGTAGATCCGAGCTCCTACGAGCAGTACTTC. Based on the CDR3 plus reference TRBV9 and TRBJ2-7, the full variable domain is DSGVTQTPKHLITATGQRVTLRCSPRSGDLSVYWYQQSLDQGLQFLIQYYNGEERAKGNILERFSAQQFPDLHSELNLSSLELGDSALYFCASSVDPSSYEQYFGPGTRLTVT.

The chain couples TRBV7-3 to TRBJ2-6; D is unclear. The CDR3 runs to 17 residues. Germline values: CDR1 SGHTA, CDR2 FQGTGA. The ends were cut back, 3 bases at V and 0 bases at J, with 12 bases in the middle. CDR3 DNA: TGTGCCAGCAGCTTCAACACCCCCTCCTCTGGGGCCAACGTCCTGACTTTC. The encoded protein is CASSFNTPSSGANVLTF. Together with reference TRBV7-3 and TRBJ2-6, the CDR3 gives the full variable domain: GAGVSQTPSNKVTEKGKYVELRCDPISGHTALYWYRQSLGQGPEFLIYFQGTGAADDSGLPNDRFFAVRPEGSVSTLKIQRTERGDSAVYLCASSFNTPSSGANVLTFGAGSRLTVL.

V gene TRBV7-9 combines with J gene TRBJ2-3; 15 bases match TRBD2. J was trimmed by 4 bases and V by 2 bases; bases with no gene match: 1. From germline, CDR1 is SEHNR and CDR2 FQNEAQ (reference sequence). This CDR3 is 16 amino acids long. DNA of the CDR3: TGTGCCAGCAGCTTACGGACTAGCGGGAGGGCAGATACGCAGTATTTT. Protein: CASSLRTSGRADTQYF.

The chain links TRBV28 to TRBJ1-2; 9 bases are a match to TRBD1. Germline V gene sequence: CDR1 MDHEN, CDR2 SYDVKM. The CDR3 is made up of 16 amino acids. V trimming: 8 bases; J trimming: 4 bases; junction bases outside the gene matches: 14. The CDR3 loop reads CASRTTGGAGSYGYTF. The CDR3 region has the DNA TGTGCCAGCCGAACCACAGGGGGCGCGGGGAGCTATGGCTACACCTTC.

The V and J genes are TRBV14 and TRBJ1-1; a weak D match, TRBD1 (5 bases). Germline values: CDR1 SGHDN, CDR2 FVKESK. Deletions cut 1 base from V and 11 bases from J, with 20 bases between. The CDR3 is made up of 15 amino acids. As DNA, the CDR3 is TGTGCCAGCAGCCAAGTTAGGTCGGGGGGAGGTGGTGCTTTCTTT. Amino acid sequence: CASSQVRSGGGGAFF.

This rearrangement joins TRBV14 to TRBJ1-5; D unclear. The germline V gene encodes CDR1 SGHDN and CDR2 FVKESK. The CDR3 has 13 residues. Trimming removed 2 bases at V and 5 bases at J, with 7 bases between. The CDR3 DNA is TGTGCCAGCAGCCAATACATTGATCAGCCCCAGCATTTT. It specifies CASSQYIDQPQHF.

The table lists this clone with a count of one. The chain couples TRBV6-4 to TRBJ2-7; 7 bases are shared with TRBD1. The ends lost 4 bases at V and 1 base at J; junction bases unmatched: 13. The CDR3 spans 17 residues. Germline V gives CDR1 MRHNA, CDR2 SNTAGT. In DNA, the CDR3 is TGTGCCAGCAGTGCCCCGGGACAGATTGATGATTCCTACGAGCAGTACTTC. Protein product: CASSAPGQIDDSYEQYF.

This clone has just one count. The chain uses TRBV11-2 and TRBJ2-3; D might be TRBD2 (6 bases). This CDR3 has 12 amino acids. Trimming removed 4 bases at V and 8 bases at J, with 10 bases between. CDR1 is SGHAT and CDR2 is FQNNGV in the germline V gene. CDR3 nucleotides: TGTGCCAGCAGCTCAGTGGGGGGTACGCAGTATTTT. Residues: CASSSVGGTQYF.

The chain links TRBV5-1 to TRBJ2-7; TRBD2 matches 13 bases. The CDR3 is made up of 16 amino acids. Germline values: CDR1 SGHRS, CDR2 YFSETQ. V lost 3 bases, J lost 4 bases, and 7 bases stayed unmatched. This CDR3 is CASSYPETSGRYEQYF. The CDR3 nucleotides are TGCGCCAGCAGCTACCCTGAGACTAGCGGGAGGTACGAGCAGTACTTC.

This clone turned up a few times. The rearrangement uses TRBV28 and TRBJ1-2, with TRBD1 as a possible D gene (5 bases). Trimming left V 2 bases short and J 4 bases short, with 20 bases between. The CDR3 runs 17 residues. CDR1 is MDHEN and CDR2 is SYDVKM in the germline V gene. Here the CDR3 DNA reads TGTGCCAGCAGTTTAGCCTGGTCCAGGGCCGCCATCTATGGCTACACCTTC. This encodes CASSLAWSRAAIYGYTF.

The CDR3 region has the DNA TGTGCCAGCAGCCAGGGGAACACCGGGGAGCTGTTTTTT. It encodes CASSQGNTGELFF. The chain has TRBV9 and TRBJ2-2; possibly TRBD1 for D (5 bases). The V gene's germline CDR1 is SGDLS and CDR2 YYNGEE. This CDR3 is 13 amino acids long. The V gene lost 4 bases and the J gene lost 1 base, with 5 bases spanning the gap. The full variable domain, with the rest looked up from reference TRBV9 and TRBJ2-2, is DSGVTQTPKHLITATGQRVTLRCSPRSGDLSVYWYQQSLDQGLQFLIQYYNGEERAKGNILERFSAQQFPDLHSELNLSSLELGDSALYFCASSQGNTGELFFGEGSRLTVL.

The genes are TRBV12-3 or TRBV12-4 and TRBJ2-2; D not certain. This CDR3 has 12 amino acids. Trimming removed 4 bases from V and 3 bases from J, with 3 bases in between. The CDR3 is CASSSYTGELFF. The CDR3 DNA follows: TGTGCCAGCAGTTCATACACCGGGGAGCTGTTTTTT.

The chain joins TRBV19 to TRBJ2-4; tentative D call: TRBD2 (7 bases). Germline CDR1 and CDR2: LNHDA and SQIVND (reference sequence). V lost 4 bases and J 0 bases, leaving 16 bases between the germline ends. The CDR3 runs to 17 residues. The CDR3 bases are TGTGCCAGTAGTACCCTTGGCGGGGGCAAAGCCAAAAACATTCAGTACTTC. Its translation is CASSTLGGGKAKNIQYF.

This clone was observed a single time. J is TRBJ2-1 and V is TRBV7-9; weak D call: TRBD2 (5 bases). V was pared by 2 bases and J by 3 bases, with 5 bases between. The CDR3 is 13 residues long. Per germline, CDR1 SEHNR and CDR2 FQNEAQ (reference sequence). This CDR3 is CASSLTSYNEQFF. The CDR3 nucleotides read TGTGCCAGCAGCTTAACTAGCTACAATGAGCAGTTCTTC. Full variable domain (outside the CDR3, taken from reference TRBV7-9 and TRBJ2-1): DTGVSQNPRHKITKRGQNVTFRCDPISEHNRLYWYRQTLGQGPEFLTYFQNEAQLEKSRLLSDRFSAERPKGSFSTLEIQRTEQGDSAMYLCASSLTSYNEQFFGPGTRLTVL.

CDR3 sequence (DNA): TGCGCCAGCAGTGTTACTTCGAACACTGAAGCTTTCTTT. Translating it yields CASSVTSNTEAFF. V gene TRBV10-1 combines with J gene TRBJ1-1; D gene uncertain. Germline lookup yields CDR1 WNHNN and CDR2 SYGVQD (reference sequence). Trimming cost V 4 bases and J 1 base, with 7 bases left between them. The CDR3 extends over 13 amino acids.

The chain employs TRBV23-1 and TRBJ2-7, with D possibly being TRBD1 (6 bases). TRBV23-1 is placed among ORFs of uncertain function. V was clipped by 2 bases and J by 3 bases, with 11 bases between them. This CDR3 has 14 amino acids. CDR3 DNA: TGCGCCAGCAGTCAAAAGCAGGGGAGCTACGAGCAGTACTTC. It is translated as CASSQKQGSYEQYF.

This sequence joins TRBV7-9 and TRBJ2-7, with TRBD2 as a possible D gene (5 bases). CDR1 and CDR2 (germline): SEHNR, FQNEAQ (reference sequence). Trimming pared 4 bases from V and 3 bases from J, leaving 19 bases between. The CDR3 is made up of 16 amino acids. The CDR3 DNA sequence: TGTGCCAGCAGCTACGACCCGGGGAGATTCGGCTACGAGCAGTACTTC. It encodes CASSYDPGRFGYEQYF.

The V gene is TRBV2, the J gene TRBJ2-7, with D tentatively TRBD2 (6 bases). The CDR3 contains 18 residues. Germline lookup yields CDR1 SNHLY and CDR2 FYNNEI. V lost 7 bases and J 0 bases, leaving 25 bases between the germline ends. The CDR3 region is CASTPPTQMRDPSYEQYF. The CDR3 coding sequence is TGTGCCAGCACCCCTCCCACCCAAATGCGGGATCCCTCCTACGAGCAGTACTTC.

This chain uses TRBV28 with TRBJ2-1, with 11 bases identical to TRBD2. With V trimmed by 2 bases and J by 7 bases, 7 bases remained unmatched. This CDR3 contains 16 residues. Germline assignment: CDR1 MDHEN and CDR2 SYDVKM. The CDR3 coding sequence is TGTGCCAGCAGTTTAAGTAGCGGGAGGGCCAGGAATGAGCAGTTCTTC. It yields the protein CASSLSSGRARNEQFF.

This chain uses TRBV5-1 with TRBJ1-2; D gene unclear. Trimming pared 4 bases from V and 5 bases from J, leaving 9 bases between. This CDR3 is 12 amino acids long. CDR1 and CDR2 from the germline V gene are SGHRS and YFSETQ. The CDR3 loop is CASSLNTYGYTF. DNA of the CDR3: TGCGCCAGCAGCCTGAACACGTATGGCTACACCTTC.

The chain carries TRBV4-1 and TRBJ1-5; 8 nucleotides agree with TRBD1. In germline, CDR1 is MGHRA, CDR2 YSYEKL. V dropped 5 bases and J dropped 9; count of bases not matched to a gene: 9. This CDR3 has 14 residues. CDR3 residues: CASSAQGAGGPQHF. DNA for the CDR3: TGCGCCAGCAGCGCCCAGGGGGCGGGTGGGCCCCAGCATTTT.

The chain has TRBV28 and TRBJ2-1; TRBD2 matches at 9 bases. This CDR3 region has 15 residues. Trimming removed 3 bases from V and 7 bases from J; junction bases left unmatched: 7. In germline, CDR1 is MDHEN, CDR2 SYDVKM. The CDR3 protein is CASSFLAGTRNEQFF. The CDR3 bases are TGTGCCAGCAGTTTCCTAGCGGGAACGAGGAATGAGCAGTTCTTC.

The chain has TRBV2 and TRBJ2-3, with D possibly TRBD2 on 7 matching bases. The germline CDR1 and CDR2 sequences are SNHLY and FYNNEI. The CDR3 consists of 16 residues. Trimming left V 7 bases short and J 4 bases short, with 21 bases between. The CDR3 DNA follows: TGTGCCAGCAACGAGGGGCCGCGGGGGCAGGCAGATACGCAGTATTTT. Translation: CASNEGPRGQADTQYF.

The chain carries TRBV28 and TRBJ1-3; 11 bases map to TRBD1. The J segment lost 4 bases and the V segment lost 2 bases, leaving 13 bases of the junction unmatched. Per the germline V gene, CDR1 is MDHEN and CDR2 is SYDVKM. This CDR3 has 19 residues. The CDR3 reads CASSLLGQGALNRGNTIYF. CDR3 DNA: TGTGCCAGCAGTTTACTCGGACAGGGGGCTCTCAACAGGGGAAACACCATATATTTT.

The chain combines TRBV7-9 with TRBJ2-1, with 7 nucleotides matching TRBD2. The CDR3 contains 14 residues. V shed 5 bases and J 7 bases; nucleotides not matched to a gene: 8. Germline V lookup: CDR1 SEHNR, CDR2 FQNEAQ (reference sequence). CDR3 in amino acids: CASSLTGTMNEQFF. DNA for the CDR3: TGTGCCAGCAGCCTCACCGGGACTATGAATGAGCAGTTCTTC.

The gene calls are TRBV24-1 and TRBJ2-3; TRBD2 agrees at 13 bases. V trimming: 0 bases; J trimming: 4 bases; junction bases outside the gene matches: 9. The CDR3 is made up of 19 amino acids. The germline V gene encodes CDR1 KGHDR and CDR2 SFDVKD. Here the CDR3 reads CATSDLQEGLAGDPDTQYF. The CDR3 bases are TGTGCCACCAGTGATTTGCAAGAAGGACTAGCGGGAGACCCAGATACGCAGTATTTT.

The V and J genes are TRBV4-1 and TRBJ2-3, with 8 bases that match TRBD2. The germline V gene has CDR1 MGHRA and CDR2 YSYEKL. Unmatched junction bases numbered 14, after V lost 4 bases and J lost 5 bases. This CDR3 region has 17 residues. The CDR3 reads CASSRKLREGILDTQYF. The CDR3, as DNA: TGCGCCAGCAGCCGAAAACTTCGGGAGGGTATTTTAGATACGCAGTATTTT.

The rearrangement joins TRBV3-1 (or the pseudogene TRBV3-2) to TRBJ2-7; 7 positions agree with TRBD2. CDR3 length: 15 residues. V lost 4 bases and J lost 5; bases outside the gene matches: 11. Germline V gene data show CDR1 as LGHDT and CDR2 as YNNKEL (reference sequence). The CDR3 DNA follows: TGTGCCAGCAGCCCTAGTTCACTAGCGACCAACGAGCAGTACTTC. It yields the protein CASSPSSLATNEQYF.